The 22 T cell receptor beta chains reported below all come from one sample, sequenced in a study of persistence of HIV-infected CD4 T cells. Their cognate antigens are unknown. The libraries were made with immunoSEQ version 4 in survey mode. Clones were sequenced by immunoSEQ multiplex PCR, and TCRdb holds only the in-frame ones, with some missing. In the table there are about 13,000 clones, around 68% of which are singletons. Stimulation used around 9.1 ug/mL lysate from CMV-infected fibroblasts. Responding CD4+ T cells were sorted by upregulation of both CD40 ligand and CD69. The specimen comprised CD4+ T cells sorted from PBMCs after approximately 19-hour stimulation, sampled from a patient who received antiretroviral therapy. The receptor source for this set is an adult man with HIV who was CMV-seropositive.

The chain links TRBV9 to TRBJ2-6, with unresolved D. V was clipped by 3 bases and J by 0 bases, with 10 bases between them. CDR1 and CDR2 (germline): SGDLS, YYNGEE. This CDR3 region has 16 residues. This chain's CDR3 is CASSETAYSGANVLTF. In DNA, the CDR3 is TGTGCCAGCAGCGAAACAGCTTACTCTGGGGCCAACGTCCTGACTTTC.

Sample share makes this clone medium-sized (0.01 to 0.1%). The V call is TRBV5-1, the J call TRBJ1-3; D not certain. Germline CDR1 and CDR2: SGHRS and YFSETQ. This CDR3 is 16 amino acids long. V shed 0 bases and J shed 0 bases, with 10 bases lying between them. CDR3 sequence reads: CASSLVGPNSGNTIYF. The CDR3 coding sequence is TGCGCCAGCAGCTTGGTAGGCCCGAACTCTGGAAACACCATATATTTT.

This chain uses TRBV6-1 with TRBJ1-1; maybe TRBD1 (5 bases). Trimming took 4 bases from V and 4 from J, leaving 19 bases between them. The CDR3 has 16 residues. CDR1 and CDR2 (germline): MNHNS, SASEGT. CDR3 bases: TGTGCCAGCAGTGTCCTCCGGGACCGAGGGGTCACTGAAGCTTTCTTT. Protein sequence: CASSVLRDRGVTEAFF.

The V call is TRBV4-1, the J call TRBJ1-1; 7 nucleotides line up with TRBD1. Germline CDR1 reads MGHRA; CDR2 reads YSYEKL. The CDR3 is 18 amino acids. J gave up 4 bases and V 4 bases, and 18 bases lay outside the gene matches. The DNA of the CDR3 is TGCGCCAGCAGCCTCTTACAGGGTTCAGGGGGGCTGCCCACTGAAGCTTTCTTT. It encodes CASSLLQGSGGLPTEAFF.

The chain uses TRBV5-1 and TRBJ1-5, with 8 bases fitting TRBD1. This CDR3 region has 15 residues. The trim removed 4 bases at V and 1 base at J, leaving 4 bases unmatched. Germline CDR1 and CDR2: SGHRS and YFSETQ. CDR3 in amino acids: CASSNGQGSNQPQHF. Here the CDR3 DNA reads TGCGCCAGCAGCAACGGACAGGGAAGCAATCAGCCCCAGCATTTT.

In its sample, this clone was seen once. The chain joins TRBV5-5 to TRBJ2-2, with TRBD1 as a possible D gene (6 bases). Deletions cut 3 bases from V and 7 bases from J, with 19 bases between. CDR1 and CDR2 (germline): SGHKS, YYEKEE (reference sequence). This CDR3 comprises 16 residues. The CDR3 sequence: CASSSIISGVGGELFF. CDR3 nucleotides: TGTGCCAGCAGCTCCATAATCTCAGGGGTTGGCGGGGAGCTGTTTTTT. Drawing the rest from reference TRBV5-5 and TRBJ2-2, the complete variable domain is DAGVTQSPTHLIKTRGQQVTLRCSPISGHKSVSWYQQVLGQGPQFIFQYYEKEERGRGNFPDRFSARQFPNYSSELNVNALLLGDSALYLCASSSIISGVGGELFFGEGSRLTVL.

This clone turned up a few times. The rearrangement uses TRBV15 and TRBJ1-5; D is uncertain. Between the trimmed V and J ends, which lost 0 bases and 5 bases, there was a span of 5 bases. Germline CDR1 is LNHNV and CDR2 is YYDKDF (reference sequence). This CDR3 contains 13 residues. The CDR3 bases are TGTGCCACCAGCAGAGATAATGATCAGCCCCAGCATTTT. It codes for CATSRDNDQPQHF.

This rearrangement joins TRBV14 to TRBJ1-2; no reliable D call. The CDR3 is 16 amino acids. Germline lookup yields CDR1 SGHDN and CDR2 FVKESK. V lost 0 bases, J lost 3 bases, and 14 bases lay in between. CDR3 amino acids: CASSQELGRRDYGYTF. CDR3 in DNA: TGTGCCAGCAGCCAAGAGTTGGGCAGGCGGGACTATGGCTACACCTTC.

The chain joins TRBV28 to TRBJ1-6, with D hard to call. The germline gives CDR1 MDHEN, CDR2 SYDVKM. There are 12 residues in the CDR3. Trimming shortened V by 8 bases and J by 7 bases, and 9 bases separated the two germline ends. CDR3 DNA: TGTGCCAGCGGGGAATCAAATTCACCCCTCCACTTT. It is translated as CASGESNSPLHF.

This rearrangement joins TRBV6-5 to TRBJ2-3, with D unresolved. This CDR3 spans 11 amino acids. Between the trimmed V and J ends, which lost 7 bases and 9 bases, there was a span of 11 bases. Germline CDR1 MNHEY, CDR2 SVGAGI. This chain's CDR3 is CASKAQVTQYF. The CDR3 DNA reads TGTGCCAGCAAAGCGCAGGTGACGCAGTATTTT.

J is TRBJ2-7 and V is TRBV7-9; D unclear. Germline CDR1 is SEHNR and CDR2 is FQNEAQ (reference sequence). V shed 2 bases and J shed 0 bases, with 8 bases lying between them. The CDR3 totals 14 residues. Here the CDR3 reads CASSLTSASYEQYF. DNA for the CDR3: TGTGCCAGCAGCTTAACATCGGCCTCCTACGAGCAGTACTTC. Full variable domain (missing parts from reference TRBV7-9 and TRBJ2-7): DTGVSQNPRHKITKRGQNVTFRCDPISEHNRLYWYRQTLGQGPEFLTYFQNEAQLEKSRLLSDRFSAERPKGSFSTLEIQRTEQGDSAMYLCASSLTSASYEQYFGPGTRLTVT.

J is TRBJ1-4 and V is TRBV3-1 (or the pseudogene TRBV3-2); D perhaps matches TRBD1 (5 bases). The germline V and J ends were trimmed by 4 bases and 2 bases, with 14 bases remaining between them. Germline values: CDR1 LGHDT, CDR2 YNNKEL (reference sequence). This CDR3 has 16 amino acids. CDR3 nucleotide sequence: TGTGCCAGCAGCCTCAGGGACCTGGGGACTAATGAAAAACTGTTTTTT. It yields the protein CASSLRDLGTNEKLFF.

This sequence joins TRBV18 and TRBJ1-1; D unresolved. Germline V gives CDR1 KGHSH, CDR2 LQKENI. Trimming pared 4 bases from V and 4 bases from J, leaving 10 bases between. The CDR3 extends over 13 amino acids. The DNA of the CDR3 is TGTGCCAGCTCACAGGGTCGGCTCACTGAAGCTTTCTTT. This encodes CASSQGRLTEAFF.

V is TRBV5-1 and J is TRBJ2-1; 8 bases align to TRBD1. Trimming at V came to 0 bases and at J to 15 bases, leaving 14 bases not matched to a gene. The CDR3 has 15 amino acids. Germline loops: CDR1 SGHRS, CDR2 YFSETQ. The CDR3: CASSLGSRGQSLAFF. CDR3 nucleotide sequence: TGCGCCAGCAGCTTGGGTTCCAGGGGGCAAAGTTTAGCGTTCTTC.

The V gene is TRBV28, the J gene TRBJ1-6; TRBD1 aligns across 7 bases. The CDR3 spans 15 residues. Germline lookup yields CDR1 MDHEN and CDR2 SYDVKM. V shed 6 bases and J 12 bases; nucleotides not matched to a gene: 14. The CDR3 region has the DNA TGTGCCAGCAGATTCCGGCCGGGACAGCCTAAACCCCTCCACTTT. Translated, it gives CASRFRPGQPKPLHF.

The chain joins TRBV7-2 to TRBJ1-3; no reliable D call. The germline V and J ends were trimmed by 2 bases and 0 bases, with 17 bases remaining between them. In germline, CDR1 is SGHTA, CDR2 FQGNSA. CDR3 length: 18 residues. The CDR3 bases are TGTGCCAGCAGCTTAAGCGGAGGCAGCCTAAACTCTGGAAACACCATATATTTT. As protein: CASSLSGGSLNSGNTIYF.

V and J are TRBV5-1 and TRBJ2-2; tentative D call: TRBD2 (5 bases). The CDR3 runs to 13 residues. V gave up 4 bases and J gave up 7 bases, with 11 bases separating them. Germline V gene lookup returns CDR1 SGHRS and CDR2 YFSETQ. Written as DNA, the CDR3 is TGCGCCAGCAGCCAACTAGGTGACGGGGAGCTGTTTTTT. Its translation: CASSQLGDGELFF.

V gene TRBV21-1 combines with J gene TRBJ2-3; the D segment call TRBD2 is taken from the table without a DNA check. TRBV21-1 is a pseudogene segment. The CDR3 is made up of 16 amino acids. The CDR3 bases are TGTGCCAGCAGCAAAGTGCCTAGATTTTTTTATGATACGCAGTATTTT. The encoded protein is CASSKVPRFFYDTQYF.

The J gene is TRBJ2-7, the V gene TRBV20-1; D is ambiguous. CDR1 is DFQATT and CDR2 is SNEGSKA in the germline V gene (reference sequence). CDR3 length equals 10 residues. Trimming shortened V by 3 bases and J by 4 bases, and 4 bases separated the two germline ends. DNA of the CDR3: TGCAGTGCTAGTATGTACGAGCAGTACTTC. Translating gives CSASMYEQYF.

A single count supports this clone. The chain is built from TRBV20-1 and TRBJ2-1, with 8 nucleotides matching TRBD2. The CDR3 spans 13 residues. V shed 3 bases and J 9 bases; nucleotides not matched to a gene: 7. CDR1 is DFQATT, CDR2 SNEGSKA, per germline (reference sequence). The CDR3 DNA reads TGCAGTGCTAGTGACGGGGGGGCCCGTGAGCAGTTCTTC. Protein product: CSASDGGAREQFF.

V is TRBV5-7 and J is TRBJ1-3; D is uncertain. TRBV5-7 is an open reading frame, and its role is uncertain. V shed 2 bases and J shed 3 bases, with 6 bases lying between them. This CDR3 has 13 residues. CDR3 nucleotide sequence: TGTGCCAGCAGCTTTTATTATGGAAACACCATATATTTT. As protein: CASSFYYGNTIYF.

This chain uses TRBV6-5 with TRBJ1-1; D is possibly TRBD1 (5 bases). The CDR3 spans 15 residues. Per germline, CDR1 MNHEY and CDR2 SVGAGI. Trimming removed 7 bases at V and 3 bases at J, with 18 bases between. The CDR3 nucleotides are TGTGCCAGCACCCATTCGTGGGGGAGGGACACTGAAGCTTTCTTT. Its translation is CASTHSWGRDTEAFF.